Sequencing of this T cell receptor beta chain was carried out in a study of cytomegalovirus exposure and HLA in healthy donors. Overall study findings and caveats: Cytomegalovirus status was reportedly diagnosed by the classifier with high sensitivity and specificity. Serostatus for CMV was the only available immune exposure information. Usually a TCR sequence was rare, but some public TCRs were found in many donors.

To note about this clone: Its cognate antigen is unknown.

The primer mix had 60 Vbeta and 13 Jbeta primers. Repertoires were generated with immunoSEQ multiplex PCR, while TCRdb's copy carries only in-frame clones and drops some. In the table there are roughly 110,000 clones, around 80% of which are singletons. V shed 4 bases and J shed 1 base, with 10 bases lying between them. Germline V gene sequence: CDR1 MNHEY, CDR2 SVGAGI. This CDR3 comprises 14 residues. The origin of this receptor is a female donor in good health and CMV-seronegative. This chain joins TRBV6-5 and TRBJ2-5; possible D gene TRBD1, 5 bases. The sequenced sample consisted of PBMCs. This CDR3 reads CASSSVTAQETQYF. DNA for the CDR3: TGTGCCAGCAGTTCAGTGACAGCCCAAGAGACCCAGTACTTC.